Listed here are 25 T cell receptor beta chains from one sample, sequenced in a study of CXCR3-negative and CXCR3-positive naive CD8 T cells. Libraries of TRB cDNA were made by 5' RACE and carried UMIs. TCRdb re-called the 5' RACE reads; one entry per CDR3 protein, DNA not given. In all, the sample yields approximately 58,000 distinct CDR3 sequences. Source material: naive CXCR3- CD8+ T cells from blood. Indicated subset: CD45RO-CCR7+CD27+CD95- naive CD8+ T cells lacking CXCR3 (TNR3-). These TCRs come from a human donor in good health. Some clones in this sample may be carry-over from other donors' samples.

The chain couples TRBV27 to TRBJ1-5. Germline CDR1 reads MNHEY; CDR2 reads SMNVEV (reference sequence). The CDR3 extends over 15 amino acids. The CDR3 here is CASSPGRTINQPQHF.

This chain connects TRBV7-9 to TRBJ2-7. Germline V gene lookup returns CDR1 SEHNR and CDR2 FQNEAQ (reference sequence). The CDR3 runs 13 residues. CDR3 sequence: CASSSSGWSEQYF.

This chain uses TRBV12-3 or TRBV12-4 with TRBJ2-1; the D call from TCRdb, TRBD2, cannot be confirmed without DNA. The CDR3 has 14 amino acids. This chain's CDR3 is CASSLAVLAGEQFF.

The rearrangement joins TRBV25-1 to TRBJ2-7. CDR1 MGHDK and CDR2 SYGVNS come from the germline V gene. The CDR3 is 11 amino acids. CDR3: CASSVQVEQYF.

This chain joins TRBV27 and TRBJ2-3; the TRBD2 assignment by TCRdb is unverifiable without DNA. The CDR3 consists of 18 residues. Looked up from germline, CDR1 is MNHEY and CDR2 is SMNVEV (reference sequence). The CDR3 sequence is CASSLMRGSGGLTDTQYF.

The genes are TRBV29-1 and TRBJ2-7. Germline assignment: CDR1 SQVTM and CDR2 ANQGSEA. This CDR3 contains 14 residues. CDR3 sequence: CSVVGDTISYEQYF.

The genes are TRBV7-9 and TRBJ2-7; the TCRdb call, TRBD1, lacks DNA for checking. The CDR3 loop spans 17 amino acids. Germline CDR1 and CDR2: SEHNR and FQNEAQ (reference sequence). Here the CDR3 reads CASSLESGTDKQLEQYF.

The chain has TRBV5-1 and TRBJ1-1. CDR3 length: 15 residues. Germline lookup yields CDR1 SGHRS and CDR2 YFSETQ. CDR3 amino acids: CASRAAYITGTEAFF.

This chain connects TRBV12-3 or TRBV12-4 to TRBJ2-7. This CDR3 has 14 amino acids. This chain's CDR3 is CASSAQDMDYEQYF.

V usage is TRBV5-1 and J usage is TRBJ2-1; TCRdb's D call, TRBD1, is unchecked because there is no DNA. The CDR3 totals 17 residues. The germline V gene encodes CDR1 SGHRS and CDR2 YFSETQ. This CDR3 reads CASSLVLGGPNYNEQFF.

The J gene is TRBJ2-7, the V gene TRBV14; the TCRdb call, TRBD2, lacks DNA for checking. In germline, CDR1 is SGHDN, CDR2 FVKESK. The CDR3 spans 17 residues. The CDR3: CASSPGWASLVDYEQYF. The complete variable domain, with remaining parts taken from reference TRBV14 and TRBJ2-7, reads EAGVTQFPSHSVIEKGQTVTLRCDPISGHDNLYWYRRVMGKEIKFLLHFVKESKQDESGMPNNRFLAERTGGTYSTLKVQPAELEDSGVYFCASSPGWASLVDYEQYFGPGTRLTVT.

The V call is TRBV29-1, the J call TRBJ2-1; TCRdb indicates TRBD1, and absent DNA this call remains unverified. Per the germline V gene, CDR1 is SQVTM and CDR2 is ANQGSEA. The CDR3 is 11 amino acids. CDR3 sequence reads: CSVWGGEEQFF.

The chain recombines TRBV12-3 or TRBV12-4 with TRBJ2-7; TCRdb proposes TRBD1, but this gene call is untestable without DNA. The CDR3 is made up of 15 amino acids. CDR3 residues: CASSPWDRGVYEQYF.

The V gene is TRBV5-5, the J gene TRBJ2-3; as DNA is missing, the TRBD1 call by TCRdb cannot be tested. The V gene's germline CDR1 is SGHKS and CDR2 YYEKEE (reference sequence). The CDR3 loop spans 15 amino acids. The chain's CDR3 is CASSSGTASTDTQYF.

The chain links TRBV7-8 to TRBJ2-7. Germline CDR1 is SGHVS and CDR2 is FQNEAQ. The CDR3 consists of 12 residues. CDR3: CASSPSPYEQYF.

This rearrangement joins TRBV7-2 to TRBJ2-7. Germline CDR1 is SGHTA and CDR2 is FQGNSA. The CDR3 has 15 residues. CDR3 amino acids: CASSFVTGSSYEQYF.

The chain recombines TRBV7-9 with TRBJ2-3; as DNA is missing, the TRBD1 call by TCRdb cannot be tested. The CDR3 extends over 17 amino acids. Germline V gene data show CDR1 as SEHNR and CDR2 as FQNEAQ (reference sequence). CDR3 sequence reads: CASSFPHGDRDTDTQYF.

The V gene is TRBV12-3 or TRBV12-4, the J gene TRBJ2-5. CDR3 length: 13 amino acids. The CDR3 spells CASSPQAEETQYF.

The V call is TRBV29-1, the J call TRBJ2-3; TCRdb reports TRBD2, a call that lacks DNA to check it against. In germline, CDR1 is SQVTM, CDR2 ANQGSEA. The CDR3 has 17 residues. CDR3 amino acids: CSVETSGGPFPTDTQYF.

The rearrangement uses TRBV28 and TRBJ2-7. Germline CDR1 is MDHEN and CDR2 is SYDVKM. The CDR3 spans 17 residues. CDR3 region: CASSPTYFQTGPNEQYF.

The rearrangement joins TRBV15 to TRBJ2-6; there is no DNA to check the TCRdb D call of TRBD1. The CDR3 is 16 amino acids. Germline CDR1 LNHNV, CDR2 YYDKDF (reference sequence). The CDR3 sequence: CATSNGGGSGANVLTF.

The J gene is TRBJ2-2, the V gene TRBV12-3 or TRBV12-4; TCRdb proposes TRBD1, but this gene call is untestable without DNA. The CDR3 runs 15 residues. CDR3 residues: CASSSRGEIAGELFF.

The chain carries TRBV5-1 and TRBJ2-2. CDR3 length: 11 amino acids. Germline CDR1 SGHRS, CDR2 YFSETQ. The CDR3 is CASSLPGELFF.

CDR3 sequence: CSIRQGHLHPYEQYF. J is TRBJ2-7 and V is TRBV29-1; TCRdb proposes TRBD1, but this gene call is untestable without DNA. The CDR3 length is 15 residues. Germline V gives CDR1 SQVTM, CDR2 ANQGSEA.

The chain carries TRBV6-5 and TRBJ2-7. From germline, CDR1 is MNHEY and CDR2 SVGAGI. The CDR3 extends over 15 amino acids. Here the CDR3 reads CASSYSGLESYEQYF.